This T cell receptor beta chain came from a study of cytomegalovirus exposure and HLA in healthy donors. Study context: As released early, the data held roughly 85 million unique TCRs from HLA-typed donors.

Broader study findings: Researchers reported in a later analysis that a missense DCLRE1C variant was tied to TCR beta V- and J-gene trimming. Donors belonging to an Asian-associated ancestry cluster reportedly showed fewer N-insertions in productive TCRs than the approximately 670-donor mean, according to what a later analysis found.

Regarding this clone: Its antigen remains unknown. The junction does not match germline at one end; this may be a read error.

This CDR3 comprises 11 residues. Germline V lookup: CDR1 SNHLY, CDR2 FYNNEI. 13 Jbeta primers and 60 Vbeta primers were used for the PCR. In the original workflow: In a later analysis, of around 83 million unique beta chains, 9 million to 11 million appeared in at least two donors. The method was immunoSEQ multiplex PCR; TCRdb's version includes in-frame clones alone and lacks a portion of them. That table gives V, J and clone size, and the DNA gave D and trimming. The sample records roughly 150,000 clones, approximately 88% being singletons. The chain carries TRBV2 and TRBJ1-1, with unresolved D. The TCR comes from a woman aged 18-29 years in good health and CMV-seronegative. The sequencing sample was made of PBMCs. The CDR3 DNA is TGTGCCAGCAGTCCAAACAGTGAAGCTTTCTTT. Protein product: CASSPNSEAFF.